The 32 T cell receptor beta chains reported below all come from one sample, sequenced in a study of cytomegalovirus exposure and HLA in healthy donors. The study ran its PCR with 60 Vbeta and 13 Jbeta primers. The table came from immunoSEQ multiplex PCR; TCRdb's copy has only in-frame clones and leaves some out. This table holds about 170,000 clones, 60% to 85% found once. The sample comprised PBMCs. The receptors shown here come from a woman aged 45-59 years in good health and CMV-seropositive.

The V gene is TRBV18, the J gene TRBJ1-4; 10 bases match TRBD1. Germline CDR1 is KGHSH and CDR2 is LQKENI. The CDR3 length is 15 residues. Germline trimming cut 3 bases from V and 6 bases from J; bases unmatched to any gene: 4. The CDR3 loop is CASSPSGQGYEKLFF. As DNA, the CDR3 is TGTGCCAGCTCACCCTCGGGACAGGGGTATGAAAAACTGTTTTTT. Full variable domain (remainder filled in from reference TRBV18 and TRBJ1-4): NAGVMQNPRHLVRRRGQEARLRCSPMKGHSHVYWYRQLPEEGLKFMVYLQKENIIDESGMPKERFSAEFPKEGPSILRIQQVVRGDSAAYFCASSPSGQGYEKLFFGSGTQLSVL.

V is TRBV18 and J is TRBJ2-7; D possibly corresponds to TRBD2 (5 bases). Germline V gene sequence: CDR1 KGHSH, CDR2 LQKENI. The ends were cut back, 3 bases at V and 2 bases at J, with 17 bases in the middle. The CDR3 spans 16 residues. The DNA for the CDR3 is TGTGCCAGCTCACCTGCGGCGGGTGGAGCCCCCTACGAGCAGTACTTC. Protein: CASSPAAGGAPYEQYF.

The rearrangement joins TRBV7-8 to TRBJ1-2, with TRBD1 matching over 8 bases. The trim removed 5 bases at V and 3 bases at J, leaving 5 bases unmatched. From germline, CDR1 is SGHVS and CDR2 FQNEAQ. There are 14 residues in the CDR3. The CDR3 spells CASSVGQGDYGYTF. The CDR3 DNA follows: TGTGCCAGCAGCGTCGGACAGGGCGACTATGGCTACACCTTC.

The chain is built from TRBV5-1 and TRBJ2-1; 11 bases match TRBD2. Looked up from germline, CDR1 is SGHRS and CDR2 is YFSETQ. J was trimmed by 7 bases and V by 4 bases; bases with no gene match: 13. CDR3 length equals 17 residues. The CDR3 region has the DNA TGCGCCAGCAGCCCCCTAGTAGCGGGAGGGCCGGGAAATGAGCAGTTCTTC. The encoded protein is CASSPLVAGGPGNEQFF.

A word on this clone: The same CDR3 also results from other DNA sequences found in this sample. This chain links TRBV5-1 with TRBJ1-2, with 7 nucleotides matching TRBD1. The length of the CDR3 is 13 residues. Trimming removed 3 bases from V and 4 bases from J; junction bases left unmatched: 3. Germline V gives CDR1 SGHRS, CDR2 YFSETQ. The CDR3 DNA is TGCGCCAGCAGCTCGGGACAGAGCTATGGCTACACCTTC. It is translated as CASSSGQSYGYTF. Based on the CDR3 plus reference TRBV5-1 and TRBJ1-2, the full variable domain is KAGVTQTPRYLIKTRGQQVTLSCSPISGHRSVSWYQQTPGQGLQFLFEYFSETQRNKGNFPGRFSGRQFSNSRSEMNVSTLELGDSALYLCASSSGQSYGYTFGSGTRLTVV.

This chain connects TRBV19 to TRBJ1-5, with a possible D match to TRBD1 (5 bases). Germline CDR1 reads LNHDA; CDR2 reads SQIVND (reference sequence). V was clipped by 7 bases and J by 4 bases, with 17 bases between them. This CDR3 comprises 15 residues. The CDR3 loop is CASKPGRGLNQPQHF. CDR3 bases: TGTGCCAGTAAACCGGGACGCGGACTAAATCAGCCCCAGCATTTT.

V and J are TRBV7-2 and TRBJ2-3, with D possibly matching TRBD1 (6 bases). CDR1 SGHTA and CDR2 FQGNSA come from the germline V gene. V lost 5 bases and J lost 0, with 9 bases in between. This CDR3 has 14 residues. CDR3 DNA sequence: TGTGCCAGCAGCCTTGGACAGAGCACAGATACGCAGTATTTT. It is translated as CASSLGQSTDTQYF.

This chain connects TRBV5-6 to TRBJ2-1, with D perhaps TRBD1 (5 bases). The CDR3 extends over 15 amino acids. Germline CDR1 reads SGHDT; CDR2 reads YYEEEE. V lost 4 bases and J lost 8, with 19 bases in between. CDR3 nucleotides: TGTGCCAGCAGCCTAATGAATGATAGGACACATGAGCAGTTCTTC. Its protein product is CASSLMNDRTHEQFF. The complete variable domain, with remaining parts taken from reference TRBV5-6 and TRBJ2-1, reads DAGVTQSPTHLIKTRGQQVTLRCSPKSGHDTVSWYQQALGQGPQFIFQYYEEEERQRGNFPDRFSGHQFPNYSSELNVNALLLGDSALYLCASSLMNDRTHEQFFGPGTRLTVL.

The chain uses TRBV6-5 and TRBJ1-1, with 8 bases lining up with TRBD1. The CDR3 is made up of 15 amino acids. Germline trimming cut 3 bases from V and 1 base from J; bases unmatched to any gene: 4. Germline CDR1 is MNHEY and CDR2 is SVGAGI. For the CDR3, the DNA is TGTGCCAGCAGTTATCAGGGGGCGGCGAACACTGAAGCTTTCTTT. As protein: CASSYQGAANTEAFF.

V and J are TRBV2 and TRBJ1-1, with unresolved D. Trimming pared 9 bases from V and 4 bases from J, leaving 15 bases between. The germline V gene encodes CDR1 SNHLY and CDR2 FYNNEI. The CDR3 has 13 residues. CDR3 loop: CARESVGSTEAFF. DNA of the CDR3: TGTGCCAGGGAGTCCGTCGGGAGCACTGAAGCTTTCTTT.

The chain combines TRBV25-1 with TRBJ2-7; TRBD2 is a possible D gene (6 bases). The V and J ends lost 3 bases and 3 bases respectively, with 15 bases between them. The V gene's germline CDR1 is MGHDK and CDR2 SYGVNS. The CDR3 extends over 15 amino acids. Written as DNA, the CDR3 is TGTGCCAGCAGTGATTCTACGGCGGGATTCTACGAGCAGTACTTC. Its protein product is CASSDSTAGFYEQYF.

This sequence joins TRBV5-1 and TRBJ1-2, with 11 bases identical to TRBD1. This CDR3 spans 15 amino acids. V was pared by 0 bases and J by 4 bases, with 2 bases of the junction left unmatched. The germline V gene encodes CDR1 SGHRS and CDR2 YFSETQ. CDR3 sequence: CASSLGTGGPYGYTF. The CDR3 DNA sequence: TGCGCCAGCAGCTTGGGGACAGGGGGCCCCTATGGCTACACCTTC.

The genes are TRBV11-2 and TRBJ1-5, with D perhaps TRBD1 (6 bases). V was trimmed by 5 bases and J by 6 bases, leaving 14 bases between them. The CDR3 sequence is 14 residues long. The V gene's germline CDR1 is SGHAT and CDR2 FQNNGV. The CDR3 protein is CASSPQGQGQPQHF. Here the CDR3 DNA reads TGTGCCAGCAGCCCCCAGGGGCAGGGTCAGCCCCAGCATTTT. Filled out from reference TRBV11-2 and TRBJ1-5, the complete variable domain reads EAGVAQSPRYKIIEKRQSVAFWCNPISGHATLYWYQQILGQGPKLLIQFQNNGVVDDSQLPKDRFSAERLKGVDSTLKIQPAKLEDSAVYLCASSPQGQGQPQHFGDGTRLSIL.

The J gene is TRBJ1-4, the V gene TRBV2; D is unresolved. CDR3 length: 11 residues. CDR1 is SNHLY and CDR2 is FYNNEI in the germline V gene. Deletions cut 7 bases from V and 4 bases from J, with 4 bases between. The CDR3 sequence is CASTYNEKLFF. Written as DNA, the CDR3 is TGTGCCAGCACTTATAATGAAAAACTGTTTTTT.

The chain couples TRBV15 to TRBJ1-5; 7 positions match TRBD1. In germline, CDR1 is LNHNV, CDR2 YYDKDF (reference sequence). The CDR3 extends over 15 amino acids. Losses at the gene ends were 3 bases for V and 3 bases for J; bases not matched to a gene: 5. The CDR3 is CATSRTGLNNQPQHF. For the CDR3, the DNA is TGTGCCACCAGCAGGACAGGGCTTAACAATCAGCCCCAGCATTTT.

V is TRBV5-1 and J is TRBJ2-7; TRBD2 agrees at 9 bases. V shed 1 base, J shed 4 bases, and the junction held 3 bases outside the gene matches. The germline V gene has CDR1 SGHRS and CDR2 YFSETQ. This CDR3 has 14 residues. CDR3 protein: CASSLTTSGYEQYF. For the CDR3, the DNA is TGCGCCAGCAGCTTGACGACTAGCGGTTACGAGCAGTACTTC.

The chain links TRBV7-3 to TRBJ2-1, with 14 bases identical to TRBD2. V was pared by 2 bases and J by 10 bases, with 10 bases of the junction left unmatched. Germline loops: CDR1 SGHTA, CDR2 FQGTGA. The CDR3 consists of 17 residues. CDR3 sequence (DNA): TGTGCCAGCAGCTTACAAGGGACTAGCGGGAGTGGTTTAGAGCAGTTCTTC. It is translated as CASSLQGTSGSGLEQFF.

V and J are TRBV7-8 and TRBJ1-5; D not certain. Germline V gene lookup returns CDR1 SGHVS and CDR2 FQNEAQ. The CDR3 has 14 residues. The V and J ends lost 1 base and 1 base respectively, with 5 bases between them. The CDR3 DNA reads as TGTGCCAGCAGCTTAGTTAGCAGCAATCAGCCCCAGCATTTT. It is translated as CASSLVSSNQPQHF.

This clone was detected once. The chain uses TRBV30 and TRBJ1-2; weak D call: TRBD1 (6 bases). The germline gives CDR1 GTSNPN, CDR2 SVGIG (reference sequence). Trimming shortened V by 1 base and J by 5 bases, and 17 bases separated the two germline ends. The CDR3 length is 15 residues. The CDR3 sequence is CAWSGTRDTLYGYTF. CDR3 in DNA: TGTGCCTGGAGTGGAACCCGGGACACTTTATATGGCTACACCTTC.

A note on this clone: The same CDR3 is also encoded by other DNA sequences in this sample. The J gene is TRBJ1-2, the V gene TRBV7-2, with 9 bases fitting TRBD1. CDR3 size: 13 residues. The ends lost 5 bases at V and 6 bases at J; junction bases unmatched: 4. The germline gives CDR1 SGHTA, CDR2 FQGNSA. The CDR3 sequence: CASSPGTGNGYTF. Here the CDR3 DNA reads TGTGCCAGCAGCCCCGGGACAGGGAATGGCTACACCTTC. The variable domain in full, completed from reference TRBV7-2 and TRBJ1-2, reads GAGVSQSPSNKVTEKGKDVELRCDPISGHTALYWYRQSLGQGLEFLIYFQGNSAPDKSGLPSDRFSAERTGGSVSTLTIQRTQQEDSAVYLCASSPGTGNGYTFGSGTRLTVV.

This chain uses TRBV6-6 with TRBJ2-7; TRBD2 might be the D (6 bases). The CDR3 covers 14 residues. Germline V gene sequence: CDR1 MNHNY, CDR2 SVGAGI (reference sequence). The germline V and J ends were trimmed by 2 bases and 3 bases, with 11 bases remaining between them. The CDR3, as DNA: TGTGCCAGCAGTTACGCGGGACTGATCTACGAGCAGTACTTC. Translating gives CASSYAGLIYEQYF.

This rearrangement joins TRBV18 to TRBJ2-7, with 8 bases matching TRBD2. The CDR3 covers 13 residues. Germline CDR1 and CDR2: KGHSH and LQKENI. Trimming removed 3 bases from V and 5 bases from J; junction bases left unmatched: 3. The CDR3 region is CASSPTSDHEQYF. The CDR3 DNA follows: TGTGCCAGCTCACCGACTAGCGACCACGAGCAGTACTTC.

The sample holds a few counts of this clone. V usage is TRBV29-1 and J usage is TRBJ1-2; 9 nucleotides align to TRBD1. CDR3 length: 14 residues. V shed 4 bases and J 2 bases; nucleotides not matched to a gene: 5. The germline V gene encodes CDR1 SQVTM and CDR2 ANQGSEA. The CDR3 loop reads CSVGTGEGNYGYTF. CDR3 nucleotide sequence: TGCAGCGTTGGGACAGGGGAGGGAAACTATGGCTACACCTTC.

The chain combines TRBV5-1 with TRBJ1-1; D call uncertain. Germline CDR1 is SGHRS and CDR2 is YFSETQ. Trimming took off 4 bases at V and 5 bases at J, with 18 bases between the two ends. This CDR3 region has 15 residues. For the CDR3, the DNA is TGCGCCAGCAGCAAAAGTGTCTCTGGAGGGACTGAAGCTTTCTTT. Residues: CASSKSVSGGTEAFF.

This CDR3 reads CAWSPGGGESGYTF. The CDR3 DNA reads as TGTGCCTGGAGCCCTGGGGGAGGGGAATCCGGCTACACCTTC. The V and J genes are TRBV30 and TRBJ1-2; perhaps TRBD1 as D (5 bases). The CDR3 length is 14 residues. Trimming shortened V by 3 bases and J by 8 bases, and 19 bases separated the two germline ends. Per germline, CDR1 GTSNPN and CDR2 SVGIG (reference sequence).

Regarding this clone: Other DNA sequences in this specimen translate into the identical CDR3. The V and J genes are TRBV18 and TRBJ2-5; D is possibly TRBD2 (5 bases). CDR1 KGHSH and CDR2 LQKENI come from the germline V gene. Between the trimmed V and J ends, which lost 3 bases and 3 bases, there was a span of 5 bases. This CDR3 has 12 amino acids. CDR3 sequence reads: CASSPREETQYF. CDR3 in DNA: TGTGCCAGCTCACCGAGGGAAGAGACCCAGTACTTC.

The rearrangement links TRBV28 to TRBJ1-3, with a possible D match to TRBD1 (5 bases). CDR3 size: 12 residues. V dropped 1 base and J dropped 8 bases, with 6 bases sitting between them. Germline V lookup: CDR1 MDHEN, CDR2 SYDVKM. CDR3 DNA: TGTGCCAGCAGTTTATTAGGGGACACCATATATTTT. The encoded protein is CASSLLGDTIYF.

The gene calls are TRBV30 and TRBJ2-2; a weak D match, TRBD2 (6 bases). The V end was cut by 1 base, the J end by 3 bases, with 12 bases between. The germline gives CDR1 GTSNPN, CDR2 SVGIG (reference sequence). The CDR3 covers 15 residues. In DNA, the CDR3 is TGTGCCTGGAGTGATACCGGGGGATACACCGGGGAGCTGTTTTTT. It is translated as CAWSDTGGYTGELFF.

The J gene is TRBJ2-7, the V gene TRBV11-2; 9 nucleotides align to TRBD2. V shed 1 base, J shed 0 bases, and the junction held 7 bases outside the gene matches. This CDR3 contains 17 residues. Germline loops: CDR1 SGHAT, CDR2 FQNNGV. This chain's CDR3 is CASSLVLAGGSSYEQYF. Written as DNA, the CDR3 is TGTGCCAGCAGCTTAGTCTTGGCGGGAGGGAGCTCCTACGAGCAGTACTTC.

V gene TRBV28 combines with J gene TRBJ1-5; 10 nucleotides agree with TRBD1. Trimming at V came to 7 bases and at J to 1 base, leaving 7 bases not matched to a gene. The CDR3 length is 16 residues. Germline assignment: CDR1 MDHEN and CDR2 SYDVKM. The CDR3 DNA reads TGTGCCAGCACGACAGGGGGCGCTTCGAGCAATCAGCCCCAGCATTTT. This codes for CASTTGGASSNQPQHF.

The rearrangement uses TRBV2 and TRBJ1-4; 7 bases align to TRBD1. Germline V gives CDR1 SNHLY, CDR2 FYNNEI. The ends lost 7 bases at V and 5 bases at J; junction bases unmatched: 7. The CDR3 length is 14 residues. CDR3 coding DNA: TGTGCCAGCATCGAATCGGGACAGAATGAAAAACTGTTTTTT. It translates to CASIESGQNEKLFF.

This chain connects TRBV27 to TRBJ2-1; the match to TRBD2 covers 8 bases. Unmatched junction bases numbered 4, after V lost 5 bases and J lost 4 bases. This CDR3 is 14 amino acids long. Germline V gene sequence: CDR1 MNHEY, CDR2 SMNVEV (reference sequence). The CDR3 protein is CASSGLAGYNEQFF. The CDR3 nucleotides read TGTGCCAGCAGTGGGCTAGCGGGTTACAATGAGCAGTTCTTC.